This T cell receptor beta chain was documented in a study of shared clonotypes between healthy human individuals. On the study more broadly: Per-donor plates numbered three CD4 naive, three CD4 memory, two CD8 naive and one CD8 memory. Study-wide points: With a few donors compared, about 5% of naive CD4 clonotypes were shared. There were few donors, and this limited the genetic and exposure-history diversity represented.

Using immunoSEQ multiplex PCR, the repertoire was profiled, and TCRdb retains in-frame clones only, with some absent. The sample lists roughly 1.5 million clones, 98% occurring once. The CDR3 covers 15 residues. V was clipped by 5 bases and J by 1 base, with 9 bases between them. Germline V gives CDR1 SNHLY, CDR2 FYNNEI. In the case of this clone: What it binds is not known. The same CDR3 also results from other DNA sequences found in this sample.

The clonotype was recovered from a young man in good health. The sequenced sample was naive CD4+ T cells sorted from blood. Described subset: CD45RA+ positively selected. This rearrangement joins TRBV2 to TRBJ2-6; TRBD2 is a possible D gene (5 bases). CDR3 in amino acids: CASSKRGSGANVLTF. The CDR3 DNA reads as TGTGCCAGCAGTAAACGGGGATCTGGGGCCAACGTCCTGACTTTC.